This T cell receptor beta chain emerged from a study of T cell clonality in common variable immunodeficiency. Reduced serum IgG, IgA and/or IgM plus specific antibody deficiency defined CVID. Each donor provided roughly 4.5 to 8.5 ml of heparinized whole blood. J lost 2 bases, V lost 3 bases, and 5 bases had no gene match. The CDR3 consists of 15 residues. Germline V gene lookup returns CDR1 SGHVS and CDR2 FQNEAQ. This clone was seen only a few times. What it binds is unknown. The CDR3 end is not reached by the read, which stops 3 residues before it; the germline J gene fills it in. CVID and control samples used equivalent genomic DNA input. Method: immunoSEQ multiplex PCR; TCRdb's copy keeps in-frame clones and lacks some. The repertoire consists of approximately 30,000 clones, none detected only once. Study-level points and caveats: Reportedly, TCR beta sequences from common variable immunodeficiency showed fewer deletions and N-nucleotide insertions.

This receptor was obtained from a human donor with common variable immunodeficiency. The J gene is TRBJ2-3, the V gene TRBV7-8, with 7 bases fitting TRBD2. Sequencing used peripheral blood mononuclear cells. This chain's CDR3 is CASSLGGDLTDTQYF. The DNA read from the CDR3 is TGTGCCAGCAGCTTGGGGGGGGATCTCACAGATACG.